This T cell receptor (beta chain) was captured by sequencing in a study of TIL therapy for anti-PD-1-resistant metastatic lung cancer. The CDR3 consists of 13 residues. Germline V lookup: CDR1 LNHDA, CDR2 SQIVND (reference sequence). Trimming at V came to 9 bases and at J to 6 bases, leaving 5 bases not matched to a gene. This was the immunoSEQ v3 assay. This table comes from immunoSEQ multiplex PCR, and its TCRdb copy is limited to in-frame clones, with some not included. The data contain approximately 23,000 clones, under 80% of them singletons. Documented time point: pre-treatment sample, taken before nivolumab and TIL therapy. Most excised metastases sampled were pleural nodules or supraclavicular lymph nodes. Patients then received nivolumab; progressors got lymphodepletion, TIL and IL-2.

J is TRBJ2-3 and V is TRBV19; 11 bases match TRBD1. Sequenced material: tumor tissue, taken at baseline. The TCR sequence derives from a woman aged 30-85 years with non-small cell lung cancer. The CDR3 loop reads CASGQGAADTQYF. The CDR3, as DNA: TGTGCCAGCGGACAGGGGGCAGCGGATACGCAGTATTTT.